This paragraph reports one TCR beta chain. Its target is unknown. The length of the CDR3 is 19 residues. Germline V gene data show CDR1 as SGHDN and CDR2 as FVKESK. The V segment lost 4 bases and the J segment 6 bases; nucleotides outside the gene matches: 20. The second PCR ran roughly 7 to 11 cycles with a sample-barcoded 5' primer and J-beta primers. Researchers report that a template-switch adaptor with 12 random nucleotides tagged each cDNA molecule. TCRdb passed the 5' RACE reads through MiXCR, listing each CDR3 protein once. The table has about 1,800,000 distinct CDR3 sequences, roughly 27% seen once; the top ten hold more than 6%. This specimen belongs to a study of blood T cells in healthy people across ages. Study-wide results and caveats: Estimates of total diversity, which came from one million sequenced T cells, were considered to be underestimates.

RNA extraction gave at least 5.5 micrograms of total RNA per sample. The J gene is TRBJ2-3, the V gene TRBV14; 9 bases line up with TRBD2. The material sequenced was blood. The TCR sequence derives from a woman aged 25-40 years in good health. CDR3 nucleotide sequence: TGTGCCAGCAGCCGCTCGACGATCAGGACTAGCGAGCGGTCGGATACGCAGTATTTT. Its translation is CASSRSTIRTSERSDTQYF.